These T cell receptor beta chains were read from a single sample in a study of blood T cells in healthy people across ages. TCRdb fed the 5' RACE reads into MiXCR, producing one record per CDR3 protein. This sample has roughly 930,000 distinct CDR3 sequences; roughly 43% occur once, and the top ten carry 13%. Sequencing was carried out using blood. Receptors were obtained from a man aged 30-40 years in good health. Each CDR3 is given with its conserved first and last residue.

J,V,CDR3
TRBJ2-5,TRBV5-1,CASSLVGTQETQYF
TRBJ2-4,TRBV27,CASSRTSRAVNIQYF
TRBJ1-2,TRBV11-3,CASSSRGANYGYTF
TRBJ1-2,TRBV20-1,CSAVKTGTGYGYTF
TRBJ1-1,TRBV20-1,CSASPPGGYSLGAFF
TRBJ2-1,TRBV12-3/TRBV12-4,CASIRRTGANEQFF
TRBJ2-2,TRBV27,CASRAAGRVNTGELFF
TRBJ2-1,TRBV9,CASGRWDNEQFF
TRBJ1-4,TRBV7-9,CASSLSLQEGEKLFF
TRBJ2-7,TRBV20-1,CSPRPRVHEQYF
TRBJ1-2,TRBV28,CASSVPSTGYGYTF
TRBJ2-5,TRBV7-3,CASSLGGGSQETQYF
TRBJ2-4,TRBV7-2,CASSLRGGPDIQYF
TRBJ2-6,TRBV20-1,CSARDGSSGANVLTF
TRBJ1-2,TRBV9,CASSVGGTGATRYGYTF
TRBJ2-7,TRBV20-1,CSASTGRAYEQYF
TRBJ2-1,TRBV12-3/TRBV12-4,CASSLRGLAEQFF
TRBJ2-5,TRBV20-1,CSARTRVLQETQYF
TRBJ1-5,TRBV3-1,CASSQGGRAGDQPQHF
TRBJ1-2,TRBV7-3,CASSPGTGVYGYTF
TRBJ1-2,TRBV6-5,CASSYSLLANYGYTF
TRBJ1-1,TRBV3-1,CASSPMAGTEAFF
TRBJ2-6,TRBV2,CASAAGPGANVLTF
TRBJ2-1,TRBV4-3,CASSQDEGQGRSEQFF
TRBJ1-2,TRBV11-1,CASSLRTGLGYTF
TRBJ2-1,TRBV27,CASSLESGGYYNEQFF
TRBJ1-5,TRBV7-2,CASSLDWGGQPQHF
TRBJ2-1,TRBV6-5,CASTMSGTVYNEQFF
TRBJ2-7,TRBV6-1,CATEPGDTAAAYEQYF
TRBJ2-4,TRBV3-1,CASSHRQETRYF
TRBJ1-2,TRBV9,CASSVDEVGYGYTF
TRBJ2-7,TRBV7-2,CASREGVKSSYEQYF
TRBJ2-2,TRBV28,CASSQTNTGELFF
TRBJ2-1,TRBV7-2,CASSFGGLAVEQFF
-,TRBV29-1,CSVRVAETQYF
TRBJ2-2,TRBV5-1,CASSAGLAHGELFF
TRBJ1-4,TRBV4-1,CASRVQGRTNEKLFF
TRBJ2-7,TRBV20-1,CSALTGSYEQYF
TRBJ1-4,TRBV12-3/TRBV12-4,CASSFGLRREKLFF
TRBJ2-2,TRBV29-1,CSVTGLDTGELFF
TRBJ2-7,TRBV7-9,CASSPSLSWGYEQYF
TRBJ2-7,TRBV11-2,CASSFRTFGASFYEQYF
-,TRBV7-2,CASSPYGSYEQYF
TRBJ2-1,TRBV7-9,CASSPRLAGRTYNEQFF
TRBJ2-3,TRBV5-1,CASSSQGKGTDTQYF
TRBJ2-7,TRBV14,CASSHLSSYEQYF
TRBJ2-1,TRBV18,CASQQGINEQFF
TRBJ2-1,TRBV5-5,CASSWAHGGGQFF
TRBJ2-1,TRBV28,CASSLPPYGQFF
TRBJ2-1,TRBV5-1,CASSLDGTQTYNEQFF
TRBJ2-7,TRBV20-1,CSARITTSGGNEQYF
TRBJ2-1,TRBV3-1,CASSAHWTEQFF
TRBJ1-2,TRBV7-9,CASSLYSQFRSYGYTF
TRBJ1-2,TRBV20-1,CSARGQPGSGYTF